The 5 T cell receptor beta chains in this list originate from one sample, sequenced in a study of blood T cell repertoires in COVID-19 (dated by TCRdb to the early 2020s). Library prep was done by the immunoSEQ multiplex PCR assay. The table was pulled from immuneACCESS by TCRdb, which kept in-frame rearrangements only. Such tables lose some clones; where checked, under half of the loss comes from unresolved V genes, and the rest has no known cause. This sample holds about 250,000 clones; approximately 91% were observed only once. Roughly 0.96% of the sample comes from the top ten. Specimen: peripheral blood. These receptors all stem from a woman aged 40 to 55 who had recovered from COVID-19.

The chain has TRBV6-4 and TRBJ1-5, with D hard to call. V shed 8 bases and J shed 0 bases, with 8 bases lying between them. Germline V gives CDR1 MRHNA, CDR2 SNTAGT. The CDR3 spans 13 residues. CDR3 DNA sequence: TGTGCCAGCTCGACAAATAGCAATCAGCCCCAGCATTTT. It encodes CASSTNSNQPQHF.

The chain combines TRBV10-3 with TRBJ2-1, with 7 bases matching TRBD2. Germline assignment: CDR1 ENHRY and CDR2 SYGVKD. V lost 7 bases and J lost 7; bases outside the gene matches: 10. The CDR3 extends over 14 amino acids. Written as DNA, the CDR3 is TGTGCCATCAATACGGGAGGTTCGGGGAATGAGCAGTTCTTC. Translating it yields CAINTGGSGNEQFF.

This clone was recorded only once. J is TRBJ2-7 and V is TRBV7-6, with TRBD2 identical over 10 bases. Germline values: CDR1 SGHVS, CDR2 FNYEAQ. V was pared by 5 bases and J by 7 bases, with 8 bases of the junction left unmatched. The CDR3 has 14 residues. CDR3 sequence: CASSPSGSYGEQYF. CDR3 DNA sequence: TGTGCCAGCAGCCCTAGCGGGAGCTATGGGGAGCAGTACTTC.

The gene calls are TRBV27 and TRBJ1-6; D is undetermined. Germline CDR1 reads MNHEY; CDR2 reads SMNVEV (reference sequence). This CDR3 has 12 amino acids. The ends were cut back, 6 bases at V and 9 bases at J, with 9 bases in the middle. The CDR3 DNA follows: TGTGCCAGCAGGGAGGCCAGTTCACCCCTCCACTTT. This translates into CASREASSPLHF.

V and J are TRBV5-4 and TRBJ2-3; TRBD2 is a possible D gene (5 bases). Germline V CDR1 and CDR2: SGHNT, YYREEE (reference sequence). V lost 4 bases to trimming and J lost 0 bases, with 9 bases between them. This CDR3 contains 14 residues. CDR3 nucleotide sequence: TGTGCCAGCAGCGCTAGCAAAAGCACAGATACGCAGTATTTT. It translates to CASSASKSTDTQYF.